Each of the 10 T cell receptor beta chains below was sequenced from the same sample in a study of regulatory T cells in long-lasting Graves disease. Construction of TCR beta libraries relied on iRepertoire HTBI primers and on Arm-PCR targeting CDR3 regions. TCRdb re-called the multiplex PCR reads through MiXCR, storing one row per CDR3 protein. The profile covers 500,000 to 700,000 distinct CDR3 sequences, with 30% appearing a single time and roughly 46% taken by the ten largest. Time point here: persistent/refractory GD, antithyroid drugs over 5 years with positive TRAb. Generation of the TCR library employed RNA extracted from PBMCs. The input for sequencing was peripheral blood mononuclear cells (PBMCs), taken when the disease was refractory, from a patient treated with antithyroid drugs. The receptors shown here come from a female donor with Graves disease.

On this clonotype: The junction departs from the called germline gene at one end, perhaps through a read error. The V call is TRBV12-5, the J call TRBJ2-2; D is possibly TRBD2 (5 bases). CDR1 is LGHNT, CDR2 FRNRAP, per germline. The CDR3 runs 13 residues. The CDR3 here is CASGLLRTGELLF. The CDR3 nucleotides are TGTGCTAGTGGCCTGCTACGCACCGGGGAGCTGCTTTTT.

The rearrangement links TRBV6-1 to TRBJ2-2; D call uncertain. CDR3 size: 12 residues. V gave up 3 bases and J gave up 8 bases, with 7 bases separating them. The germline V gene encodes CDR1 MNHNS and CDR2 SASEGT. CDR3 DNA: TGTGCCAGCAGTGAGACCTGGGGGGAGCTGTTTTTT. Translation gives CASSETWGELFF.

The chain employs TRBV12-3 or TRBV12-4 and TRBJ2-7; 8 bases map to TRBD2. The CDR3 is 14 amino acids. Losses at the gene ends were 6 bases for V and 5 bases for J; bases not matched to a gene: 9. The CDR3 loop is CASSYSGSNNEQYF. Here the CDR3 DNA reads TGTGCCAGCAGCTACAGCGGGAGTAACAACGAGCAGTACTTC.

This clonotype was counted between two and nine times. V and J are TRBV20-1 and TRBJ2-7; 8 nucleotides align to TRBD2. The CDR3 is 13 residues long. The germline CDR1 and CDR2 sequences are DFQATT and SNEGSKA (reference sequence). V was pared by 1 base and J by 3 bases, with 2 bases of the junction left unmatched. The CDR3 sequence is CSARVLAGYEQYF. The CDR3 DNA is TGCAGTGCTAGAGTGCTAGCGGGCTACGAGCAGTACTTC.

This clonotype was observed a handful of times. The V call is TRBV5-1, the J call TRBJ2-7; no clear D. CDR3 length equals 14 residues. V gave up 0 bases and J gave up 6 bases, with 13 bases separating them. From germline, CDR1 is SGHRS and CDR2 YFSETQ. The CDR3 DNA is TGCGCCAGCAGCTTGGAGGCCGGCTTAAGCGAGCAGTACTTC. This codes for CASSLEAGLSEQYF.

On this clonotype: Compared with germline, one end of the junction differs, possibly owing to a read error. The chain uses TRBV10-3 and TRBJ2-7; the match to TRBD1 covers 9 bases. The CDR3 runs 15 residues. The germline gives CDR1 ENHRY, CDR2 SYGVKD. CDR3 nucleotide sequence: TGTGCCACCCAGGGCCTGGACAGGGGATCCTACGAGCAGTGCTTC. This codes for CATQGLDRGSYEQCF.

This clonotype was seen more than once but under ten times. The chain couples TRBV20-1 to TRBJ1-1, with unresolved D. The CDR3 is 13 residues long. In germline, CDR1 is DFQATT, CDR2 SNEGSKA (reference sequence). CDR3 nucleotides: TGCAGCCCGCTCCCTCATTTGAACACTGAAGCTTTCTTT. Translated: CSPLPHLNTEAFF.

The chain carries TRBV5-1 and TRBJ1-2; the D is unclear. This CDR3 has 14 residues. With 2 bases removed from V and 1 base from J, the gap between germline ends came to 9 bases. Germline CDR1 and CDR2: SGHRS and YFSETQ. The CDR3 DNA reads TGCGCCAGCAGCTTATTGAAAAGTAACTATGGCTACACCTTC. It codes for CASSLLKSNYGYTF.

This clonotype appeared a single time. One base away lies a much larger clone, so this may be a sequencing read error. This chain joins TRBV6-1 and TRBJ2-7; 8 nucleotides line up with TRBD1. The CDR3 spans 16 residues. Germline V gene lookup returns CDR1 MNHNS and CDR2 SASEGT. V lost 2 bases to trimming and J lost 13 bases; unmatched junction nucleotides: 19. The CDR3 reads CASSELLGQEVDPAYF. CDR3 nucleotides: TGTGCCAGCAGTGAACTCCTGGGACAGGAGGTCGACCCGGCATACTTC.

The V and J genes are TRBV9 and TRBJ1-3; D not resolved. Deletions cut 0 bases from V and 4 bases from J, with 5 bases between. The CDR3 sequence is 13 residues long. Germline CDR1 SGDLS, CDR2 YYNGEE. The CDR3 region has the DNA TGTGCCAGCAGCGTAGCTGTGGGAAACACCATATATTTT. Protein sequence: CASSVAVGNTIYF.